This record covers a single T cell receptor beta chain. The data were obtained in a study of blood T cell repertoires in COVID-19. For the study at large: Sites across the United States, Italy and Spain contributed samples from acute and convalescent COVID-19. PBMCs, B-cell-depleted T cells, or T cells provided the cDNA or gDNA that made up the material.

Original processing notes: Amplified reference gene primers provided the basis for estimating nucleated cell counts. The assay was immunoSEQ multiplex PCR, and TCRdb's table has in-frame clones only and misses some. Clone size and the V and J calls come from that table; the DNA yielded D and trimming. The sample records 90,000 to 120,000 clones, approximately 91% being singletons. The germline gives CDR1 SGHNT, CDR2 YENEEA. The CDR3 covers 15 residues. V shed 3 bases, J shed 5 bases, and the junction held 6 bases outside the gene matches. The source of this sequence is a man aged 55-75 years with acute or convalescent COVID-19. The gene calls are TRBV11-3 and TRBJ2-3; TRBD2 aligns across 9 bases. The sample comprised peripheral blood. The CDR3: CASSFSGREGDTQYF. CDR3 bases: TGTGCCAGCAGCTTTAGCGGGAGAGAGGGAGATACGCAGTATTTT.